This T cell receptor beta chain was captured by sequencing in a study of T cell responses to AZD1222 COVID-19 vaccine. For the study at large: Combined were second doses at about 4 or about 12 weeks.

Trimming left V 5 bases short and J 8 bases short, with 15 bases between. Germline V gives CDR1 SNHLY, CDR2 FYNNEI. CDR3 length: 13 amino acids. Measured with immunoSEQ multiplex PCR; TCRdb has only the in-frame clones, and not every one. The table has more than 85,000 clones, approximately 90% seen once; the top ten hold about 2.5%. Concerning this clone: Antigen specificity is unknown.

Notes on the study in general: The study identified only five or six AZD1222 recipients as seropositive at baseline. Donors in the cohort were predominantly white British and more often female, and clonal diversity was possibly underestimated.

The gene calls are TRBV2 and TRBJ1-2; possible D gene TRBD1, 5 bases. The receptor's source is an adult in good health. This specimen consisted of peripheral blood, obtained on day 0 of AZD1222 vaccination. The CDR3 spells CASSMGLPRGYTF. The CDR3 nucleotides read TGTGCCAGCAGTATGGGACTTCCAAGGGGCTACACCTTC. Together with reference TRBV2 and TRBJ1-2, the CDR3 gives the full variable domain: EPEVTQTPSHQVTQMGQEVILRCVPISNHLYFYWYRQILGQKVEFLVSFYNNEISEKSEIFDDQFSVERPDGSNFTLKIRSTKLEDSAMYFCASSMGLPRGYTFGSGTRLTVV.